One and the same sample provided the 31 T cell receptor beta chains below, sequenced in a study of blood T cell repertoires in COVID-19. Some clones are missing from TCRdb's copy, which holds only in-frame ones; the method was immunoSEQ multiplex PCR. Of approximately 210,000 clones in the sample, around four fifths are singletons; the top ten hold roughly 12%. What was sequenced was PBMCs or T cells enriched from blood (not recorded which). These TCRs come from a man in his forties or fifties who had recovered from COVID-19.

The chain joins TRBV3-1 (or the pseudogene TRBV3-2) to TRBJ1-4; 8 bases match TRBD1. The CDR3 has 16 amino acids. Germline trimming cut 10 bases from V and 0 bases from J; bases unmatched to any gene: 10. CDR1 LGHDT and CDR2 YNNKEL come from the germline V gene (reference sequence). Here the CDR3 reads CATKPTGDATNEKLFF. In nucleotides, the CDR3 is TGTGCCACCAAACCGACAGGGGACGCAACTAATGAAAAACTGTTTTTT.

V usage is TRBV7-2 and J usage is TRBJ2-2; 8 bases align to TRBD1. Germline CDR1 and CDR2: SGHTA and FQGNSA. The CDR3 has 14 amino acids. J lost 5 bases, V lost 5 bases, and 4 bases had no gene match. The CDR3, as DNA: TGTGCCAGCAGCCGGGACAGGACGACCGGGGAGCTGTTTTTT. It encodes CASSRDRTTGELFF.

The DNA for the CDR3 is TGTGCCAGCAGTGCCGGGTATGGACATCAGGCGGGGGAGACCCAGTACTTC. Residues: CASSAGYGHQAGETQYF. V and J are TRBV6-1 and TRBJ2-5; D is perhaps TRBD2 (6 bases). This CDR3 spans 17 amino acids. With 4 bases removed from V and 5 bases from J, the gap between germline ends came to 23 bases. The V gene's germline CDR1 is MNHNS and CDR2 SASEGT.

V usage is TRBV6-5 and J usage is TRBJ2-7; perhaps TRBD2 as D (5 bases). CDR1 is MNHEY, CDR2 SVGAGI, per germline. Trimming took 4 bases from V and 3 from J, leaving 10 bases between them. This CDR3 is 13 amino acids long. The CDR3 sequence: CASSSPRVYEQYF. DNA of the CDR3: TGTGCCAGCAGTTCCCCGAGGGTCTACGAGCAGTACTTC.

The V and J genes are TRBV12-3 or TRBV12-4 and TRBJ1-2; D perhaps matches TRBD1 (5 bases). The V and J ends lost 5 bases and 4 bases respectively, with 11 bases between them. CDR3 length equals 13 residues. The CDR3: CASSEAGPYGYTF. The CDR3 nucleotides are TGTGCCAGCAGTGAGGCAGGGCCCTATGGCTACACCTTC.

This chain connects TRBV4-3 to TRBJ2-6, with D perhaps TRBD1 (6 bases). Germline CDR1 reads LGHNA; CDR2 reads YSLEER. This CDR3 contains 16 residues. Trimming pared 0 bases from V and 0 bases from J, leaving 6 bases between. CDR3 sequence reads: CASSQDRGSGANVLTF. CDR3 DNA: TGCGCCAGCAGCCAAGACAGGGGCTCTGGGGCCAACGTCCTGACTTTC.

V is TRBV28 and J is TRBJ1-6, with 9 bases lining up with TRBD1. Germline values: CDR1 MDHEN, CDR2 SYDVKM. CDR3 length: 14 residues. With V trimmed by 5 bases and J by 7 bases, 3 bases remained unmatched. The CDR3 reads CASSTGQGNSPLHF. The CDR3 bases are TGTGCCAGCAGTACCGGACAGGGGAATTCACCCCTCCACTTT.

The genes are TRBV7-3 and TRBJ2-5, with TRBD2 matching 10 bases. The CDR3 loop spans 16 amino acids. Per germline, CDR1 SGHTA and CDR2 FQGTGA. The trim removed 3 bases at V and 4 bases at J, leaving 8 bases unmatched. CDR3 DNA: TGTGCCAGCAGCTTTTTAAGCGGGAGGGCCGGAGAGACCCAGTACTTC. Translated, it gives CASSFLSGRAGETQYF.

The chain employs TRBV4-3 and TRBJ2-5; TRBD2 matches 11 bases. Trimming cost V 1 base and J 5 bases; bases outside gene matches: 12. CDR1 is LGHNA and CDR2 is YSLEER in the germline V gene. CDR3 length equals 18 residues. CDR3: CASSQVYDSGRAGETQYF. CDR3 nucleotide sequence: TGCGCCAGCAGCCAAGTCTATGATAGCGGGAGGGCCGGGGAGACCCAGTACTTC.

The rearrangement uses TRBV10-3 and TRBJ1-2; 11 bases line up with TRBD1. The junction had 2 bases not matched to a gene; V was cut back by 3 bases and J by 5 bases. This CDR3 has 14 amino acids. Germline CDR1 is ENHRY and CDR2 is SYGVKD. CDR3 sequence (DNA): TGTGCCATCAGTGAAGGGACAGGGGGTTATGGCTACACCTTC. It is translated as CAISEGTGGYGYTF.

This chain uses TRBV20-1 with TRBJ1-2; TRBD1 matches 8 bases. This CDR3 has 14 residues. The germline V gene has CDR1 DFQATT and CDR2 SNEGSKA (reference sequence). After removal of 3 bases from V and 3 bases from J, the junction contained 6 bases not matched to a gene. CDR3 sequence reads: CSASPRGQDYGYTF. The CDR3 DNA follows: TGCAGTGCTAGTCCCAGGGGGCAGGACTATGGCTACACCTTC.

V gene TRBV27 combines with J gene TRBJ1-5, with D possibly being TRBD1 (5 bases). The germline gives CDR1 MNHEY, CDR2 SMNVEV (reference sequence). Trimming removed 5 bases from V and 1 base from J, with 12 bases in between. This CDR3 region has 15 residues. As DNA, the CDR3 is TGTGCCAGCAGTCCTGGGGCAGGGAGCAATCAGCCCCAGCATTTT. Amino acids: CASSPGAGSNQPQHF.

This chain links TRBV30 with TRBJ2-3, with 7 bases fitting TRBD2. The V gene's germline CDR1 is GTSNPN and CDR2 SVGIG (reference sequence). There are 11 residues in the CDR3. V shed 2 bases and J 8 bases; nucleotides not matched to a gene: 1. CDR3 in DNA: TGTGCCTGGAGTCCGGGAGGTACGCAGTATTTT. Translating gives CAWSPGGTQYF. The entire variable domain, with the rest obtained from reference TRBV30 and TRBJ2-3, is as follows: SQTIHQWPATLVQPVGSPLSLECTVEGTSNPNLYWYRQAAGRGLQLLFYSVGIGQISSEVPQNLSASRPQDRQFILSSKKLLLSDSGFYLCAWSPGGTQYFGPGTRLTVL.

V and J are TRBV2 and TRBJ2-1; TRBD2 matches 14 bases. CDR1 is SNHLY, CDR2 FYNNEI, per germline. V lost 6 bases to trimming and J lost 8 bases; unmatched junction nucleotides: 12. There are 17 residues in the CDR3. The CDR3: CASRGPRLAGGPHEQFF. CDR3 in DNA: TGTGCCAGCAGGGGTCCCCGACTAGCGGGAGGGCCGCATGAGCAGTTCTTC.

The chain carries TRBV7-6 and TRBJ2-7, with 10 nucleotides matching TRBD1. The CDR3 consists of 14 residues. The germline gives CDR1 SGHVS, CDR2 FNYEAQ. V shed 5 bases, J shed 4 bases, and the junction held 5 bases outside the gene matches. The CDR3 sequence is CASSPRQGAYEQYF. In DNA, the CDR3 is TGTGCCAGCAGCCCGCGACAGGGGGCTTACGAGCAGTACTTC.

This chain connects TRBV19 to TRBJ1-1, with 8 bases identical to TRBD1. The V segment lost 1 base and the J segment 5 bases; nucleotides outside the gene matches: 6. The V gene's germline CDR1 is LNHDA and CDR2 SQIVND (reference sequence). There are 15 residues in the CDR3. The CDR3 region has the DNA TGTGCCAGTAGTATAGGGGACAGGTTGCAAACTGAAGCTTTCTTT. Protein sequence: CASSIGDRLQTEAFF.

The chain uses TRBV9 and TRBJ1-6; D may be TRBD1 (5 bases). This CDR3 has 17 residues. Deletions cut 4 bases from V and 4 bases from J, with 18 bases between. Germline V gene sequence: CDR1 SGDLS, CDR2 YYNGEE. The CDR3 loop reads CASSPRPGEEYNSPLHF. The CDR3 DNA reads TGTGCCAGCAGCCCTCGTCCGGGGGAGGAGTATAATTCACCCCTCCACTTT.

This chain connects TRBV5-4 to TRBJ1-5; D is possibly TRBD1 (6 bases). This CDR3 has 15 amino acids. Germline CDR1 is SGHNT and CDR2 is YYREEE (reference sequence). Trimming removed 1 base from V and 2 bases from J, with 10 bases in between. In DNA, the CDR3 is TGTGCCAGCAGCTTGTCTACAGGGCGCAATCAGCCCCAGCATTTT. It codes for CASSLSTGRNQPQHF.

The gene calls are TRBV21-1 and TRBJ2-1; TRBD1, the table's D call, was not compared with the DNA. TRBV21-1 is a pseudogene locus. The CDR3 length is 16 residues. The CDR3 region is CASSGGDRGHVNEQFF. As DNA, the CDR3 is TGTGCCAGCAGCGGCGGTGACAGGGGCCACGTTAATGAGCAGTTCTTC.

This sequence joins TRBV7-6 and TRBJ2-2; a weak D match, TRBD2 (5 bases). The CDR3 is 19 amino acids. CDR1 and CDR2 (germline): SGHVS, FNYEAQ. V gave up 1 base and J gave up 0 bases, with 18 bases separating them. The CDR3 bases are TGTGCCAGCAGCTTAGGTCCCCGTCTCGGCGGGCCGAACACCGGGGAGCTGTTTTTT. Its protein is CASSLGPRLGGPNTGELFF.

The chain joins TRBV4-1 to TRBJ1-3; 8 bases are shared with TRBD1. CDR1 is MGHRA and CDR2 is YSYEKL in the germline V gene. J gave up 0 bases and V 7 bases, and 20 bases lay outside the gene matches. The CDR3 has 20 residues. CDR3 protein: CASKKSAASRGPSSGNTIYF. As DNA, the CDR3 is TGCGCCAGCAAAAAGTCCGCGGCCAGCAGGGGGCCAAGCTCTGGAAACACCATATATTTT.

This clone came up once. The chain is built from TRBV19 and TRBJ2-7; D is uncertain. With 8 bases removed from V and 3 bases from J, the gap between germline ends came to 11 bases. CDR3 length: 12 amino acids. Germline CDR1 is LNHDA and CDR2 is SQIVND (reference sequence). Written as DNA, the CDR3 is TGTGCCAGTTCTCGACCGGGCTACGAGCAGTACTTC. Translation: CASSRPGYEQYF.

This chain links TRBV7-2 with TRBJ2-5; maybe TRBD2 (5 bases). Germline CDR1 SGHTA, CDR2 FQGNSA. V was trimmed by 7 bases and J by 4 bases, leaving 13 bases between them. The CDR3 is 13 amino acids. The DNA for the CDR3 is TGTGCCAGCAACTCGGGGTTGTTAGAGACCCAGTACTTC. Amino acid sequence: CASNSGLLETQYF.

The V call is TRBV6-5, the J call TRBJ2-2; TRBD1 agrees at 7 bases. In germline, CDR1 is MNHEY, CDR2 SVGAGI. The CDR3 runs to 15 residues. J gave up 7 bases and V 0 bases, and 5 bases lay outside the gene matches. The CDR3 DNA reads as TGTGCCAGCAGTTACTCGACAGGGTTCCGCGGGGAGCTGTTTTTT. Encoded protein: CASSYSTGFRGELFF.

This clone was detected once. This chain joins TRBV9 and TRBJ2-5, with 9 bases fitting TRBD2. This CDR3 comprises 17 residues. Trimming cost V 3 bases and J 1 base; bases outside gene matches: 10. The V gene's germline CDR1 is SGDLS and CDR2 YYNGEE. CDR3 coding DNA: TGTGCCAGCAGCGCGGGGAGTAGCGGGGGTACCCAAGAGACCCAGTACTTC. Translated: CASSAGSSGGTQETQYF.

This clone appeared a few times. The rearrangement uses TRBV6-5 and TRBJ2-1; TRBD2 matches 10 bases. Germline values: CDR1 MNHEY, CDR2 SVGAGI. V trimming: 4 bases; J trimming: 4 bases; junction bases outside the gene matches: 7. The CDR3 length is 16 residues. CDR3 coding DNA: TGTGCCAGCAGTTTCTCCCTAGCGGGAGTATACAATGAGCAGTTCTTC. Amino acid sequence: CASSFSLAGVYNEQFF.

The chain combines TRBV5-6 with TRBJ1-2; D not resolved. This CDR3 has 15 amino acids. The germline gives CDR1 SGHDT, CDR2 YYEEEE. V lost 0 bases, J lost 0 bases, and 9 bases lay in between. The CDR3 region is CASSLDGAANYGYTF. CDR3 DNA sequence: TGTGCCAGCAGCTTGGACGGAGCTGCTAACTATGGCTACACCTTC.

The V gene is TRBV7-9, the J gene TRBJ1-4; maybe TRBD1 (6 bases). CDR1 and CDR2 (germline): SEHNR, FQNEAQ (reference sequence). This CDR3 region has 17 residues. V lost 7 bases and J lost 0, with 18 bases in between. CDR3 nucleotides: TGTGCCAGCACCCAGACCGGGACAACTGCAACTAATGAAAAACTGTTTTTT. It codes for CASTQTGTTATNEKLFF.

The rearrangement uses TRBV12-3 or TRBV12-4 and TRBJ2-7, with D perhaps TRBD1 (6 bases). Trimming took 5 bases from V and 5 from J, leaving 13 bases between them. CDR3 size: 13 residues. CDR3 bases: TGTGCCAGCAGTCCGAATGACAGGAACGAGCAGTACGTC. It codes for CASSPNDRNEQYV.

This clone was observed a few times. The genes are TRBV27 and TRBJ2-1; TRBD2 matches 8 bases. The CDR3 is made up of 15 amino acids. Germline loops: CDR1 MNHEY, CDR2 SMNVEV (reference sequence). V gave up 6 bases and J gave up 2 bases; unmatched junction bases: 6. In nucleotides, the CDR3 is TGTGCCAGCAGAGCCACTAGCGGTACCTACAATGAGCAGTTCTTC. Its protein is CASRATSGTYNEQFF.

The CDR3 protein is CASSYSTGATNEKLFF. In DNA form, the CDR3 reads TGTGCCAGCAGTTACTCAACGGGGGCAACTAATGAAAAACTGTTTTTT. This chain links TRBV28 with TRBJ1-4; possible D gene TRBD1, 5 bases. The CDR3 consists of 16 residues. Germline CDR1 MDHEN, CDR2 SYDVKM. V gave up 4 bases and J gave up 0 bases, with 12 bases separating them.